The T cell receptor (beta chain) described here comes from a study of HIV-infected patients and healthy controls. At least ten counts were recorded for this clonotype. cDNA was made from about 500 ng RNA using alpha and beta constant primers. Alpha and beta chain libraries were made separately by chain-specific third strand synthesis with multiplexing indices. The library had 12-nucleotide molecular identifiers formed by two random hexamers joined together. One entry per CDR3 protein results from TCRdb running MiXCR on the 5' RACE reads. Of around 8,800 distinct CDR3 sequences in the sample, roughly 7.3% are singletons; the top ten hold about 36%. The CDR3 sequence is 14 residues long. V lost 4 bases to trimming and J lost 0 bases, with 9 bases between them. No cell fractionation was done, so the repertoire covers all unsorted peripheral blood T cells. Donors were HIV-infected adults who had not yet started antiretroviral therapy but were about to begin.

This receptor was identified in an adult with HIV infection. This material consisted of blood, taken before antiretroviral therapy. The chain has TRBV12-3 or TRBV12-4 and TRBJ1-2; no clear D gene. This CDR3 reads CASSYLPTNYGYTF. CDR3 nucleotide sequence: TGTGCCAGCAGTTACCTACCCACTAACTATGGCTACACCTTC.